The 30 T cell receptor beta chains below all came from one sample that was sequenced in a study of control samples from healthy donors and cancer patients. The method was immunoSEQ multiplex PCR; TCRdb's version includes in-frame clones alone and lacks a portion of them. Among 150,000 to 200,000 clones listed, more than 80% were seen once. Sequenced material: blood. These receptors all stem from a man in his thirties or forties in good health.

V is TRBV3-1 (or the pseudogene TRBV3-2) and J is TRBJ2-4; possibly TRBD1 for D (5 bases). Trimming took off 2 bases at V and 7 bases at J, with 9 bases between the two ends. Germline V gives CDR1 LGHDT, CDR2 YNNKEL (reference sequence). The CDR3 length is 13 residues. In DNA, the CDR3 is TGTGCCAGCAGCCAAAAACAGGCGAACATTCAGTACTTC. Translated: CASSQKQANIQYF.

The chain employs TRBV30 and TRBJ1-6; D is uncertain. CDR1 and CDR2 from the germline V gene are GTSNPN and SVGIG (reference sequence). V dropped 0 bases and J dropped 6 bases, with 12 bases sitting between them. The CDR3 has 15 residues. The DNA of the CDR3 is TGTGCCTGGAGTGTATCGCCAGGACTTAATTCACCCCTCCACTTT. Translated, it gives CAWSVSPGLNSPLHF.

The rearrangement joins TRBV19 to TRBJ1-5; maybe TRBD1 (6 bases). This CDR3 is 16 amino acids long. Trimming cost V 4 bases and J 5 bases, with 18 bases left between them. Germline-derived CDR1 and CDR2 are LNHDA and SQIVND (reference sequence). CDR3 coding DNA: TGTGCCAGTAGTACATACAGGGAATGGACAGATCAGCCCCAGCATTTT. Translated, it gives CASSTYREWTDQPQHF.

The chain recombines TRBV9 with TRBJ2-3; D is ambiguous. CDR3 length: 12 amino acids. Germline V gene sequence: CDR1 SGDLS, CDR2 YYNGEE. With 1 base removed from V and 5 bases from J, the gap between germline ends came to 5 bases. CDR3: CASSVSQDTQYF. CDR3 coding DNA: TGTGCCAGCAGCGTATCCCAAGATACGCAGTATTTT.

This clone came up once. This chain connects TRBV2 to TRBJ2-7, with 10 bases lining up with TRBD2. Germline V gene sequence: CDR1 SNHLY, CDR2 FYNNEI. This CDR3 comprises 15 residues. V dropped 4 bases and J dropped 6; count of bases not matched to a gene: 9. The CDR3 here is CASSGQGLASGEQYF. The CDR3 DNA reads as TGTGCCAGCAGTGGCCAGGGACTAGCGTCAGGCGAGCAGTACTTC.

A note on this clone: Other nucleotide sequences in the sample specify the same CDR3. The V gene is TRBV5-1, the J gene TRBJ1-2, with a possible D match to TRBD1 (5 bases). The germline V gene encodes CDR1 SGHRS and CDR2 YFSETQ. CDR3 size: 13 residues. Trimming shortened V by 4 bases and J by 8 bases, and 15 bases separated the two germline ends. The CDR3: CASSPEGAGGYTF. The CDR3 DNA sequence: TGCGCCAGCAGCCCTGAGGGCGCAGGGGGCTACACCTTC.

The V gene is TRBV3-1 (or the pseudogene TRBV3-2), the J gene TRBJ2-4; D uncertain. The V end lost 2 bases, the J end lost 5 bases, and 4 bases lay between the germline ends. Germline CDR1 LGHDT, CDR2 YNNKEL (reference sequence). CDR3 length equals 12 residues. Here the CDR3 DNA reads TGTGCCAGCAGCCAAACTCAAAACATTCAGTACTTC. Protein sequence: CASSQTQNIQYF.

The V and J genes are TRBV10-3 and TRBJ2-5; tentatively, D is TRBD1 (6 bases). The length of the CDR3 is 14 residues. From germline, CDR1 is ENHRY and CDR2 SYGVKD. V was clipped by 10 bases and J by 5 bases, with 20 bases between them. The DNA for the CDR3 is TGTGCCACCACCGGGACATCCTTAGGGGAGACCCAGTACTTC. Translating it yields CATTGTSLGETQYF.

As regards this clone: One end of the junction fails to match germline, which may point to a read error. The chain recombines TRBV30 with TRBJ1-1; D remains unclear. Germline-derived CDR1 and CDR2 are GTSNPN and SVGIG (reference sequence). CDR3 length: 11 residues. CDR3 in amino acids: CAWSHGPEAFF. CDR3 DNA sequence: TGTGCCTGGAGCCATGGTCCTGAGGCTTTCTTT.

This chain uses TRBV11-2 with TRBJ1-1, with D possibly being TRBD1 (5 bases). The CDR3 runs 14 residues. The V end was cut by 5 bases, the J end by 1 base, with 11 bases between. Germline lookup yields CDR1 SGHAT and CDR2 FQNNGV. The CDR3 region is CASSTGLTNTEAFF. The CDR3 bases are TGTGCCAGCAGCACGGGACTCACGAACACTGAAGCTTTCTTT.

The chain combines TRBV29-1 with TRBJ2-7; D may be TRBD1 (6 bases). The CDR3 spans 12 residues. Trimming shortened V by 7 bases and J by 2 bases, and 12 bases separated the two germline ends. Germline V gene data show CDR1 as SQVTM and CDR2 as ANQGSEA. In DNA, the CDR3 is TGCAGCGCCCTAACAGGGACCTACGAGCAGTACTTC. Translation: CSALTGTYEQYF.

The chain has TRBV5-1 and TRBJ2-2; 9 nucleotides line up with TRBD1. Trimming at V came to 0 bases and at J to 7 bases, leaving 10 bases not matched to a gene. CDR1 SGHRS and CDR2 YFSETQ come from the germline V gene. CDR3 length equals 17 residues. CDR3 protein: CASSLAGGQGNVGELFF. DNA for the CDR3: TGCGCCAGCAGCTTGGCCGGGGGACAGGGCAATGTCGGGGAGCTGTTTTTT.

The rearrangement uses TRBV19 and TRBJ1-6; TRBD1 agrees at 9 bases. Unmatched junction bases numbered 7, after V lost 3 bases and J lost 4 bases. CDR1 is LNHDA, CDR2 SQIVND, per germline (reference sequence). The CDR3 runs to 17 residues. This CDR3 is CASSMSATGGYNSPLHF. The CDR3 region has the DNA TGTGCCAGTAGTATGAGCGCGACAGGGGGATATAATTCACCCCTCCACTTT.

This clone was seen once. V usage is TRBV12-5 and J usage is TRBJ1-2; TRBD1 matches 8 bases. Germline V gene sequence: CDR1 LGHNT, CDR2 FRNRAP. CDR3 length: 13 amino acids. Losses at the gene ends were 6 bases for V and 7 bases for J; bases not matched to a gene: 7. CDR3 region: CASGPDRVVGYTF. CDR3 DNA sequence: TGTGCTAGTGGCCCGGACAGGGTTGTTGGCTACACCTTC.

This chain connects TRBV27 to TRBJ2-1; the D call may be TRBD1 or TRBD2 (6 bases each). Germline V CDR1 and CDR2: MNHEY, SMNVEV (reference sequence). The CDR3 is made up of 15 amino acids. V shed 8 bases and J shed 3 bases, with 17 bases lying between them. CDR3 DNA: TGTGCCAGCTCACGGGGGCGATATAACTACAATGAGCAGTTCTTC. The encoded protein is CASSRGRYNYNEQFF.

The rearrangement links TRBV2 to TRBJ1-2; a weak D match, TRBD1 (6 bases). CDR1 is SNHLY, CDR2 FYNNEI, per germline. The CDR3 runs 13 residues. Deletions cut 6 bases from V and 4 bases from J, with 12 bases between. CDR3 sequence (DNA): TGTGCCAGCAGGACGGACAGTCCCTATGGCTACACCTTC. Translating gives CASRTDSPYGYTF.

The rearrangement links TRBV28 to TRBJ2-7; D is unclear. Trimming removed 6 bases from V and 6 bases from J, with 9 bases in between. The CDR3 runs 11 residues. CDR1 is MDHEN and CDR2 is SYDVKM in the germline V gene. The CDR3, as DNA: TGTGCCAGCAGATACAGAGGCGAGCAGTACTTC. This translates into CASRYRGEQYF. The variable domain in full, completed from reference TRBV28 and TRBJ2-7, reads DVKVTQSSRYLVKRTGEKVFLECVQDMDHENMFWYRQDPGLGLRLIYFSYDVKMKEKGDIPEGYSVSREKKERFSLILESASTNQTSMYLCASRYRGEQYFGPGTRLTVT.

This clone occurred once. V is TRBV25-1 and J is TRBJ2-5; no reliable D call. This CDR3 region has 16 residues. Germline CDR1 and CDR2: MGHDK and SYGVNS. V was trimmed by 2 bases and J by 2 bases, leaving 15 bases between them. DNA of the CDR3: TGTGCCAGCAGTGAAGGGCTAGGGCTGGGGCAAGAGACCCAGTACTTC. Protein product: CASSEGLGLGQETQYF.

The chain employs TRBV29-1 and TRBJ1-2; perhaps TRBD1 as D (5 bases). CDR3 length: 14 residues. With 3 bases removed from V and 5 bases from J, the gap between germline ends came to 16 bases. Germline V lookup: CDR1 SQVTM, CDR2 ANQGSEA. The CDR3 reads CSVEGGGSVYGYTF. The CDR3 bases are TGCAGCGTTGAGGGCGGGGGGTCCGTTTATGGCTACACCTTC.

The CDR3 spells CASTADRSSYNEQFF. As DNA, the CDR3 is TGCGCCAGCACGGCCGACAGGAGCTCCTACAATGAGCAGTTCTTC. The gene calls are TRBV10-2 and TRBJ2-1, with TRBD1 as a possible D gene (6 bases). Germline V gives CDR1 WSHSY, CDR2 SAAADI. V lost 7 bases and J lost 0, with 13 bases in between. The CDR3 contains 15 residues.

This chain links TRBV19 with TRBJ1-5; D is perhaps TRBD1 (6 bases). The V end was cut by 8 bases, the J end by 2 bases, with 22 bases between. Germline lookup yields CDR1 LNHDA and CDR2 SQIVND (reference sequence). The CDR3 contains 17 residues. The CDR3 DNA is TGTGCCAGTGCTCCGGGACATGGGTTCGGCGGCAATCAGCCCCAGCATTTT. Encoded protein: CASAPGHGFGGNQPQHF.

CDR3 amino acids: CASSLGDSYEQFF. Here the CDR3 DNA reads TGTGCCAGCAGCTTAGGTGATAGCTATGAGCAGTTCTTC. The genes are TRBV7-8 and TRBJ2-1; D is unclear. The length of the CDR3 is 13 residues. Germline V gene lookup returns CDR1 SGHVS and CDR2 FQNEAQ. The V end lost 1 base, the J end lost 8 bases, and 9 bases lay between the germline ends.

The chain's CDR3 is CASSVDGGSYGYTF. The CDR3 region has the DNA TGTGCCAGCAGCGTAGACGGAGGGAGCTATGGCTACACCTTC. The chain links TRBV9 to TRBJ1-2; no clear D gene. The CDR3 covers 14 residues. Germline CDR1 SGDLS, CDR2 YYNGEE. V gave up 0 bases and J gave up 4 bases, with 10 bases separating them.

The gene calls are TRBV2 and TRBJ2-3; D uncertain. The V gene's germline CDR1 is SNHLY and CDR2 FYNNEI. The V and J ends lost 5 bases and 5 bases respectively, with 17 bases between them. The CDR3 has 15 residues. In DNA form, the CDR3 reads TGTGCCAGCAGTCTGGCGCCGCCGGTCGTAGATACGCAGTATTTT. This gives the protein CASSLAPPVVDTQYF.

The CDR3 sequence is CASSLTPGNEQFF. CDR3 nucleotide sequence: TGTGCCAGCAGTTTGACGCCCGGCAATGAGCAGTTCTTC. V gene TRBV6-6 combines with J gene TRBJ2-1, with D hard to call. Trimming left V 4 bases short and J 6 bases short, with 10 bases between. This CDR3 comprises 13 residues. Germline V lookup: CDR1 MNHNY, CDR2 SVGAGI (reference sequence).

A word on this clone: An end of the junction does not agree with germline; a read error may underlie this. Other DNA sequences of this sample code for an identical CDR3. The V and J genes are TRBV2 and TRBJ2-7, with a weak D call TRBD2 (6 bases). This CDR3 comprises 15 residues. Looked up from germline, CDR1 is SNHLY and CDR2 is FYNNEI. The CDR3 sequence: CASSETKGIGGVGDF. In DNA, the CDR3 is TGTGCCAGCAGTGAAACAAAGGGTATTGGAGGGGTGGGTGACTTC.

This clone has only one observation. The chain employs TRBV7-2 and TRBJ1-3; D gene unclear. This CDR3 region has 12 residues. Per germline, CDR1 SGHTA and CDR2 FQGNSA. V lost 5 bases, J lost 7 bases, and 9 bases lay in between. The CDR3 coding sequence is TGTGCCAGCAGCCCTCGGAAGAACACCATATATTTT. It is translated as CASSPRKNTIYF.

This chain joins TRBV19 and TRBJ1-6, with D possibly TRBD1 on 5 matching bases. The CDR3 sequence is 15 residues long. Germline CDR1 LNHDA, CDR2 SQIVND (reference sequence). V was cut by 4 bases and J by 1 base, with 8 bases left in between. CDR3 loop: CASSRDRSYNSPLHF. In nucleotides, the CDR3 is TGTGCCAGTAGTAGAGACAGATCCTATAATTCACCCCTCCACTTT.

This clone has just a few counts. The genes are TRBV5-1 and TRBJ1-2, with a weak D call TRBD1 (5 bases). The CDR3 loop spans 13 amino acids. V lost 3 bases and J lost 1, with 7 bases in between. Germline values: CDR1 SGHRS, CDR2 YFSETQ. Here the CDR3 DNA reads TGCGCCAGCAGCTGGGACGTTAACTATGGCTACACCTTC. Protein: CASSWDVNYGYTF.

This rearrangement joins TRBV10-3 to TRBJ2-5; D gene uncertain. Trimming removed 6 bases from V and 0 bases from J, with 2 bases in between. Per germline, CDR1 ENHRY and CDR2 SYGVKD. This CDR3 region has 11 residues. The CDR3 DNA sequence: TGTGCCATCAGGGACCAAGAGACCCAGTACTTC. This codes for CAIRDQETQYF.